Shown below are 13 T cell receptor beta chains from a single sample sequenced in a study of identical twins. Each CDR3 protein is one row after TCRdb ran MiXCR on the 5' RACE reads. This table holds some 1,600,000 distinct CDR3 sequences, about 32% found once. Sample: cord blood. The receptors derive from a newborn girl in good health.

There are a few counts of this clonotype. The V and J genes are TRBV2 and TRBJ1-1, with unresolved D. V was pared by 1 base and J by 4 bases, with 10 bases between. The CDR3 is 14 amino acids. The germline V gene has CDR1 SNHLY and CDR2 FYNNEI. For the CDR3, the DNA is TGTGCCAGCAGTGAAGAGCGACCGGGCACTGAAGCTTTCTTT. It codes for CASSEERPGTEAFF.

A few counts support this clonotype. This chain connects TRBV28 to TRBJ2-1; TRBD2 matches at 10 bases. The V segment lost 5 bases and the J segment 4 bases; nucleotides outside the gene matches: 11. CDR1 is MDHEN and CDR2 is SYDVKM in the germline V gene. CDR3 length equals 17 residues. As DNA, the CDR3 is TGTGCCAGCAGTCCCAGCCGAGGACTAGCGGAATACAATGAGCAGTTCTTC. The encoded protein is CASSPSRGLAEYNEQFF.

Remarks on this clonotype: A much larger clonotype is one base distant, so this may be a read error. V usage is TRBV12-3 or TRBV12-4 and J usage is TRBJ1-2, with TRBD1 as a possible D gene (5 bases). The CDR3 totals 14 residues. CDR3 sequence: CASSLNRNNNGYTF. CDR3 nucleotides: TGTGCCAGCAGTTTAAACAGGAATAACAATGGCTACACCTTC.

This clonotype was seen a few times. J is TRBJ2-5 and V is TRBV6-5; D ambiguous. Trimming removed 2 bases from V and 2 bases from J, with 9 bases in between. Germline CDR1 MNHEY, CDR2 SVGAGI. The CDR3 loop spans 14 amino acids. This CDR3 is CASSYGVGQETQYF. Written as DNA, the CDR3 is TGTGCCAGCAGTTACGGTGTGGGGCAAGAGACCCAGTACTTC.

The genes are TRBV20-1 and TRBJ1-4, with 7 bases aligning to TRBD1. CDR1 is DFQATT, CDR2 SNEGSKA, per germline (reference sequence). Germline trimming cut 5 bases from V and 6 bases from J; bases unmatched to any gene: 6. CDR3 size: 13 residues. The CDR3 protein is CSAARGGYEKLFF. In DNA, the CDR3 is TGCAGTGCTGCCAGGGGGGGGTATGAAAAACTGTTTTTT.

The CDR3 protein is CSASDRIEAFF. The CDR3, as DNA: TGCAGTGCTAGTGACAGGATTGAAGCTTTCTTT. The chain links TRBV20-1 to TRBJ1-1, with D possibly matching TRBD1 (6 bases). Trimming removed 3 bases at V and 7 bases at J, with 9 bases between. This CDR3 has 11 amino acids. Germline CDR1 and CDR2: DFQATT and SNEGSKA (reference sequence).

This clonotype has a handful of counts. The gene calls are TRBV27 and TRBJ2-1, with unresolved D. Germline values: CDR1 MNHEY, CDR2 SMNVEV (reference sequence). This CDR3 has 15 residues. V lost 2 bases and J lost 4, with 12 bases in between. The CDR3 sequence: CASSLKGPLYNEQFF. The CDR3 coding sequence is TGTGCCAGCAGTTTAAAAGGACCTCTATACAATGAGCAGTTCTTC.

This clonotype occurred a few times. This chain links TRBV6-6 with TRBJ2-4, with 8 bases matching TRBD1. Germline V gene data show CDR1 as MNHNY and CDR2 as SVGAGI (reference sequence). V was pared by 4 bases and J by 1 base, with 3 bases of the junction left unmatched. The CDR3 length is 15 residues. In nucleotides, the CDR3 is TGTGCCAGCAGTTTTGACAGGGGCGCCAAAAACATTCAGTACTTC. Its translation is CASSFDRGAKNIQYF.

In DNA, the CDR3 is TGTGCCACCAGCAGTACCCGGGGGTCAACTGAAGCTTTCTTT. Protein sequence: CATSSTRGSTEAFF. The chain uses TRBV15 and TRBJ1-1; a possible D gene is TRBD1 (5 bases). The germline V gene has CDR1 LNHNV and CDR2 YYDKDF (reference sequence). The CDR3 has 14 residues. Trimming pared 3 bases from V and 5 bases from J, leaving 13 bases between.

This clonotype came up many times. The chain employs TRBV3-1 and TRBJ2-1, with 7 bases lining up with TRBD2. CDR1 and CDR2 from the germline V gene are LGHDT and YNNKEL (reference sequence). V lost 5 bases and J lost 7; bases outside the gene matches: 2. The length of the CDR3 is 12 residues. The CDR3 sequence is CASSSSGNEQFF. The CDR3, as DNA: TGTGCCAGCAGCTCTAGCGGAAATGAGCAGTTCTTC.

The CDR3 protein is CASSSRTIGHSSYNEQFF. Written as DNA, the CDR3 is TGTGCCAGCAGCTCCCGGACTATCGGGCATAGCTCCTACAATGAGCAGTTCTTC. This chain joins TRBV7-9 and TRBJ2-1, with D perhaps TRBD2 (6 bases). Trimming cost V 4 bases and J 0 bases, with 19 bases left between them. The CDR3 has 18 amino acids. The V gene's germline CDR1 is SEHNR and CDR2 FQNEAQ (reference sequence).

Many counts were recorded for this clonotype. The rearrangement links TRBV12-3 or TRBV12-4 to TRBJ2-7; 10 positions agree with TRBD1. Trimming at V came to 4 bases and at J to 6 bases, leaving 9 bases not matched to a gene. The CDR3 has 15 residues. In nucleotides, the CDR3 is TGTGCCAGCAGTTCCTATGGGACAGGGGTAGGCGAGCAGTACTTC. Translated: CASSSYGTGVGEQYF.

This chain connects TRBV5-1 to TRBJ1-6; 7 bases fit TRBD1. Germline-derived CDR1 and CDR2 are SGHRS and YFSETQ. Unmatched junction bases numbered 7, after V lost 4 bases and J lost 9 bases. The CDR3 runs to 14 residues. In DNA, the CDR3 is TGCGCCAGCAGCCTGGGACAGACGAGTTCACCCCTCCACTTT. Translation: CASSLGQTSSPLHF.